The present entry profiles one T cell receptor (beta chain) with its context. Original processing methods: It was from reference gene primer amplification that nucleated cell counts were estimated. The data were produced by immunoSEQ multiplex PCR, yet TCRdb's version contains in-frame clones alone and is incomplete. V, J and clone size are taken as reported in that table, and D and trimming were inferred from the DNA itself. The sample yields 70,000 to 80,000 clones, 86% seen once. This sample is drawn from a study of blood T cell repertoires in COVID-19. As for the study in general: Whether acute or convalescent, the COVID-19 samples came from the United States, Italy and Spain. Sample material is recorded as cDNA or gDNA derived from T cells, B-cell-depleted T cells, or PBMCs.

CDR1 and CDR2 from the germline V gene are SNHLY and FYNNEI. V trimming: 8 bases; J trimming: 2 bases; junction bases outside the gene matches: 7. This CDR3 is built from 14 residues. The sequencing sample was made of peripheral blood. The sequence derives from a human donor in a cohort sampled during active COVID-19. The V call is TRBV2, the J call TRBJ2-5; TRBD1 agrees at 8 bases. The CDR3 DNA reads TGTGCCAGCGACGGACAGGGTTCTCAAGAGACCCAGTACTTC. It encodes CASDGQGSQETQYF.